The clone carrying this TCR beta chain was detected ten times or more. Its antigen is unknown. These data are taken from a study of T-cell reconstitution after alpha-beta-depleted transplantation in children. TCRbeta library construction was performed incorporating unique molecular identifiers. TCRdb recomputed calls from the PCR reads with MiXCR, one row per CDR3 protein. The top ten hold about 14% of the sample, which has 500,000 to 650,000 distinct CDR3 sequences, over 9.5% seen once. The study's findings and limits: Among T cells one year after transplant, newly produced cells accounted for most counts and diversity.

Sequencing was performed on PBMCs, mostly from graft donor cells, taken 180 days after TCRalphabeta/CD19-depleted stem cell transplant. This TCR was recovered from a female patient between 2 and 10 years old who had a stem cell transplant for aplastic anemia, so the T cells may come from the graft donor.

The CDR3 bases are TGTGCCAGCAGCGACCTCATGAGCTCCTACAATGAGCAGTTCTTC. Translating gives CASSDLMSSYNEQFF. J is TRBJ2-1 and V is TRBV6-2 or TRBV6-3; D remains unclear. The CDR3 covers 15 residues. CDR1 is MNHEY, CDR2 SVGEGT, per germline. Trimming removed 6 bases from V and 0 bases from J, with 12 bases in between.